This TCR beta chain was found in a study of graft-versus-host responses after intestinal transplantation. Study context: Multivisceral, liver-intestinal, or isolated intestinal grafts were transplanted into recipients. Tacrolimus plus steroids were given to all recipients for about 3 years, preceded by anti-thymocyte globulin induction.

The germline CDR1 and CDR2 sequences are MNHEY and SVGAGI. Trimming took off 5 bases at V and 2 bases at J, with 13 bases between the two ends. The CDR3 is 14 residues long. Study conclusions and caveats: An association linked early post-transplant HvG declines with peak circulating GvH clone levels. GvH clones surfaced in recipient marrow, some emerging earlier in ileum or blood.

A word on this clone: What it recognizes is unknown. This CDR3 is also generated by other DNA sequences in the sample.

Clones were read by immunoSEQ multiplex PCR, and TCRdb kept only the in-frame ones, dropping some. The sample includes fewer than 120,000 clones, 85% to 95% of them seen just once. The source was unstimulated CD8+ T cells sorted from spleen or lymph node cells, collected before intestinal transplant. The V call is TRBV6-5, the J call TRBJ2-7, with a tentative D call TRBD2 (7 bases). The TCR sequence derives from a human donor who received an intestinal transplant. CDR3 sequence: CASSPGEGAYEQYF. CDR3 sequence (DNA): TGTGCCAGCAGTCCAGGGGAGGGAGCCTACGAGCAGTACTTC.